The rows below give T cell receptor beta chains drawn from one sample of a study of blood T cell repertoires in COVID-19. TCRdb's copy holds only in-frame clones and misses some; the assay was immunoSEQ multiplex PCR. The top ten clones hold about 2.7% of a sample with over 80,000 clones, roughly 88% of them seen once. The specimen sequenced was peripheral blood. The receptor set was obtained from a woman of 80 years or more with acute or convalescent COVID-19. The CDR3 runs from the conserved cysteine through the conserved F or W. The D gene is left open where the match is weak. The size of a clone is reported for some rows only, either as once, few or many, or as a class for expanded clones.

>-|TRBJ2-3|TRBV7-9|TRBD1
CASSTVDRGTDTQYF
TGTGCCAGCAGTACGGTGGACAGGGGTACAGATACGCAGTATTTT
>-|TRBJ1-5|TRBV27|-
CASSLSPSRWPQHF
TGTGCCAGCAGTTTATCCCCTAGCCGGTGGCCCCAGCATTTT
>-|TRBJ1-3|TRBV5-1|TRBD1
CASSSTGVAGNTIYF
TGCGCCAGCAGCTCGACAGGGGTTGCTGGAAACACCATATATTTT
>-|TRBJ1-3|TRBV18|-
CASSPYSGDSGNTIYF
TGTGCCAGCTCACCATATTCAGGGGACTCTGGAAACACCATATATTTT
>-|TRBJ1-4|TRBV27|-
CASSFEGGGEKLFF
TGTGCCAGCAGTTTCGAGGGGGGGGGTGAAAAACTGTTTTTT
>-|TRBJ1-1|TRBV4-3|-
CASSRSVGANTEAFF
TGCGCCAGCAGCCGCTCGGTGGGGGCCAACACTGAAGCTTTCTTT
>-|TRBJ1-3|TRBV7-2|-
CASSLEQLNSGNTIYF
TGTGCCAGCAGCTTAGAACAGTTAAACTCTGGAAACACCATATATTTT
>-|TRBJ2-7|TRBV7-8|TRBD1
CASSLRWQGAYEQYF
TGTGCCAGCAGCTTAAGGTGGCAGGGGGCCTACGAGCAGTACTTC
>-|TRBJ1-2|TRBV19|TRBD1
CASSQGYRGLHSYGYTF
TGTGCCAGTAGCCAGGGGTACAGGGGCCTTCACTCTTATGGCTACACCTTC
>-|TRBJ1-2|TRBV4-1|TRBD1
CASSQGARTGRLRDGYTF
TGCGCCAGCAGCCAGGGGGCCCGGACAGGGCGCCTCCGGGATGGCTACACCTTC
>-|TRBJ1-3|TRBV5-1|TRBD1
CASSTQGTDTIYF
TGCGCCAGCAGCACACAGGGGACGGACACCATATATTTT
>-|TRBJ2-3|TRBV27|-
CASSSYYTDTQYF
TGTGCCAGCAGTTCCTACTACACAGATACGCAGTATTTT
>-|TRBJ2-2|TRBV6-4|-
CASSEQGEAGELFF
TGTGCCAGCAGTGAGCAGGGCGAGGCCGGGGAGCTGTTTTTT
>-|TRBJ2-1|TRBV2|-
CASSRDMPYNEQFF
TGTGCCAGCAGTCGGGACATGCCCTACAATGAGCAGTTCTTC
>-|TRBJ1-5|TRBV19|-
CASNRRQEYSNQPQHF
TGTGCCAGTAATCGGCGACAGGAGTATAGCAATCAGCCCCAGCATTTT
>once|TRBJ2-1|TRBV2|TRBD2
CASRLRGGGNEQFF
TGTGCCAGCAGACTGCGGGGGGGCGGCAATGAGCAGTTCTTC
>-|TRBJ2-1|TRBV5-6|-
CASSSNLKAPGIF
TGTGCCAGCAGCTCTAACTTAAAAGCCCCGGGAATCTTC
>once|TRBJ1-4|TRBV19|-
CASSIPGGLGEKLFF
TGTGCCAGTAGTATCCCCGGAGGCCTTGGCGAAAAACTGTTTTTT
>-|TRBJ2-7|TRBV11-2|-
CASSSSPRVHEQYF
TGTGCCAGCAGCTCCTCCCCCAGGGTTCACGAGCAGTACTTC
>-|TRBJ1-1|TRBV7-2|TRBD1
CASSLTGGMNTEAFF
TGTGCCAGCAGCTTAACAGGGGGCATGAACACTGAAGCTTTCTTT
>-|TRBJ2-3|TRBV18|-
CASSPGAGHTDTQYF
TGTGCCAGCTCACCGGGGGCAGGGCACACAGATACGCAGTATTTT
>few|TRBJ1-6|TRBV3-1/TRBV3-2|TRBD1
CASSQDIGTGNSPLHF
TGTGCCAGCAGCCAAGATATCGGGACAGGGAATTCACCCCTCCACTTT
>-|TRBJ1-2|TRBV5-1|-
CASSLNGGDGYTF
TGCGCCAGCAGCTTGAACGGTGGAGATGGCTACACCTTC
>-|TRBJ1-2|TRBV29-1|TRBD1
CSVASGTGPISGYTF
TGCAGCGTAGCTTCCGGGACAGGGCCCATCAGTGGCTACACCTTC
>-|TRBJ2-7|TRBV28|-
CASRGLYEQYF
TGTGCCAGCCGAGGACTTTACGAGCAGTACTTC
>-|TRBJ1-1|TRBV11-3|-
CASSLQGPNTEAFF
TGTGCCAGCAGCTTACAGGGCCCGAACACTGAAGCTTTCTTT
>-|TRBJ1-1|TRBV2|TRBD1
CASSSQGTPNTEAFF
TGTGCCAGCAGTTCACAGGGGACCCCGAACACTGAAGCTTTCTTT
>-|TRBJ2-1|TRBV10-3|-
CAISESLGAGTYNEQFF
TGTGCCATCAGTGAGTCATTGGGGGCCGGGACCTACAATGAGCAGTTCTTC
>-|TRBJ1-1|TRBV6-5|-
CASSYAGYTEAFF
TGTGCCAGCAGTTACGCAGGTTACACTGAAGCTTTCTTT
>-|TRBJ2-7|TRBV2|-
CASSDVEEPPSYEQYF
TGTGCCAGCAGTGATGTTGAGGAGCCTCCCTCCTACGAGCAGTACTTC
>-|TRBJ2-7|TRBV6-5|-
CASRITGRHEQYF
TGTGCCAGCAGGATTACAGGGCGCCACGAGCAGTACTTC
>-|TRBJ1-4|TRBV5-8|TRBD1
CASSPSHGQGYEKLFF
TGTGCCAGCAGCCCTAGCCACGGACAGGGATACGAAAAACTGTTTTTT
>-|TRBJ1-5|TRBV6-5|-
CASSWTEGNQPQHF
TGTGCCAGCAGTTGGACAGAGGGCAATCAGCCCCAGCATTTT
>-|TRBJ2-3|TRBV7-3|-
CASSKALADTQYF
TGTGCCAGCAGCAAAGCATTGGCAGATACGCAGTATTTT
>-|TRBJ1-1|TRBV28|-
CASFPGAAYTEAFF
TGTGCCAGCTTTCCGGGAGCAGCCTACACTGAAGCTTTCTTT
>-|TRBJ2-5|TRBV29-1|TRBD2
CSVDGGVGTQYF
TGCAGCGTTGACGGGGGGGTCGGGACCCAGTACTTC
>-|TRBJ1-2|TRBV7-2|TRBD1
CASSEGTANYGYTF
TGTGCCAGCAGCGAAGGGACAGCTAACTATGGCTACACCTTC
>-|TRBJ2-1|TRBV18|TRBD2
CASSPSLAGGDNEQFF
TGTGCCAGCTCACCATCCTTAGCGGGAGGGGACAATGAGCAGTTCTTC
>-|TRBJ2-7|TRBV6-5|TRBD1
CASSSAGTASYEQYF
TGTGCCAGCAGCTCCGCCGGGACAGCATCCTACGAGCAGTACTTC
>-|TRBJ2-2|TRBV19|-
CAIENREGTGELFF
TGTGCCATAGAGAACAGGGAAGGAACCGGGGAGCTGTTTTTT
>-|TRBJ2-2|TRBV4-3|TRBD2
CASSQDLAGALRTGELFF
TGCGCCAGCAGCCAAGACCTAGCGGGAGCTCTTCGGACCGGGGAGCTGTTTTTT
>-|TRBJ1-4|TRBV2|-
CASSLAGVGEKLFF
TGTGCCAGCAGTCTAGCGGGTGTAGGAGAAAAACTGTTTTTT
>-|TRBJ1-1|TRBV20-1|-
CSASPGDDTEAFF
TGCAGTGCTAGTCCAGGGGACGACACTGAAGCTTTCTTT
>-|TRBJ2-1|TRBV27|TRBD2
CASSPRLAEFNEQFF
TGTGCCAGCAGTCCCCGACTAGCGGAATTCAATGAGCAGTTCTTC
>-|TRBJ1-5|TRBV10-3|TRBD1
CASSGTANQPQHF
TGTGCCAGCTCCGGGACAGCAAATCAGCCCCAGCATTTT
>few|TRBJ1-1|TRBV19|-
CASSMGRGTEAFF
TGTGCCAGTAGTATGGGCCGTGGAACTGAAGCTTTCTTT
>-|TRBJ2-7|TRBV7-3|-
CASSAQKGPLYEQYF
TGTGCCAGCAGCGCCCAAAAGGGGCCCCTCTACGAGCAGTACTTC
>-|TRBJ1-1|TRBV29-1|TRBD1
CSGLTGKAEAFF
TGCAGCGGCCTGACAGGGAAGGCTGAAGCTTTCTTT
>-|TRBJ1-6|TRBV5-1|TRBD1
CASSKDRDSPLHF
TGCGCCAGCAGCAAGGACAGGGATTCACCCCTCCACTTT
>-|TRBJ2-3|TRBV11-3|TRBD2
CASSLFGEGDTQYF
TGTGCCAGCAGCTTATTCGGGGAGGGAGATACGCAGTATTTT
>-|TRBJ2-7|TRBV5-8|-
CASSSRGSYEQYF
TGTGCCAGCAGCTCAAGAGGGTCCTACGAGCAGTACTTC
>-|TRBJ2-3|TRBV11-3|-
CASSLGQGSDTQYF
TGTGCCAGCAGCTTAGGTCAGGGGTCAGATACGCAGTATTTT
>-|TRBJ2-1|TRBV6-5|TRBD2
CASSYFPTSGNIEQFF
TGTGCCAGCAGTTACTTTCCGACTAGCGGCAATATTGAGCAGTTCTTC
>-|TRBJ2-3|TRBV7-8|-
CASSLGGSDTQYF
TGTGCCAGCAGCTTGGGGGGTTCAGATACGCAGTATTTT
>-|TRBJ1-2|TRBV19|-
CASSPQSSGTYGYTF
TGTGCCAGTAGTCCCCAAAGTTCGGGGACATATGGCTACACCTTC
>few|TRBJ1-3|TRBV9|-
CASSVGQQGNSGNTIYF
TGTGCCAGCAGCGTAGGCCAACAGGGTAACTCTGGAAACACCATATATTTT